The 26 T cell receptor beta chains below were found in one sample sequenced in a study of neoadjuvant anti-PD-1 for oral cavity cancer. Libraries were prepared by immunoSEQ multiplex PCR; TCRdb keeps only in-frame clonotypes and omits some of them. This sample has around 65,000 clones, with about 86% found just once. Time point: after neoadjuvant nivolumab, at surgical resection. Sample: PBMCs, taken after nivolumab (anti-PD-1) treatment. The receptors here all came from a person aged 35-79 years with oral cavity squamous cell carcinoma.

The chain combines TRBV19 with TRBJ1-1, with 8 nucleotides matching TRBD1. Germline V gene lookup returns CDR1 LNHDA and CDR2 SQIVND (reference sequence). V was clipped by 3 bases and J by 1 base; unmatched bases: 1. This CDR3 is 14 amino acids long. This CDR3 reads CASSIGQGNTEAFF. The CDR3 DNA follows: TGTGCCAGTAGTATTGGACAGGGGAACACTGAAGCTTTCTTT.

This chain joins TRBV9 and TRBJ1-1; TRBD1 aligns across 10 bases. CDR1 is SGDLS and CDR2 is YYNGEE in the germline V gene. After removal of 4 bases from V and 5 bases from J, the junction contained 20 bases not matched to a gene. The CDR3 runs 19 residues. CDR3 bases: TGTGCCAGCAGCACCCAAGCGACAGGGGGCCCTTGGCGGAGGACTGAAGCTTTCTTT. As protein: CASSTQATGGPWRRTEAFF. The whole variable domain, filled in from reference TRBV9 and TRBJ1-1, reads DSGVTQTPKHLITATGQRVTLRCSPRSGDLSVYWYQQSLDQGLQFLIQYYNGEERAKGNILERFSAQQFPDLHSELNLSSLELGDSALYFCASSTQATGGPWRRTEAFFGQGTRLTVV.

The rearrangement links TRBV5-8 to TRBJ1-1, with a tentative D call TRBD1 (5 bases). Germline lookup yields CDR1 SGHTS and CDR2 YDEGEE. V was clipped by 4 bases and J by 1 base, with 17 bases between them. The CDR3 is 16 residues long. The CDR3 sequence is CASSPSTPQGNTEAFF. CDR3 nucleotide sequence: TGTGCCAGCAGCCCCTCAACGCCCCAGGGGAACACTGAAGCTTTCTTT.

This clone showed up just a few times. The chain links TRBV7-9 to TRBJ1-4, with 8 bases lining up with TRBD1. This CDR3 has 16 amino acids. V lost 4 bases, J lost 5 bases, and 9 bases stayed unmatched. Germline-derived CDR1 and CDR2 are SEHNR and FQNEAQ (reference sequence). The CDR3 loop is CASSSDRTGKNEKLFF. CDR3 nucleotide sequence: TGTGCCAGCAGCTCAGACAGGACAGGGAAAAATGAAAAACTGTTTTTT.

J is TRBJ2-7 and V is TRBV5-1; D gene unclear. The germline V gene encodes CDR1 SGHRS and CDR2 YFSETQ. The V and J ends lost 2 bases and 0 bases respectively, with 0 bases between them. This CDR3 is built from 11 residues. Written as DNA, the CDR3 is TGCGCCAGCAGCTTCTCCTACGAGCAGTACTTC. Its translation: CASSFSYEQYF.

This clone was recorded only once. The rearrangement uses TRBV11-2 and TRBJ1-1, with D perhaps TRBD1 (5 bases). This CDR3 has 16 amino acids. The germline V and J ends were trimmed by 1 base and 6 bases, with 18 bases remaining between them. CDR1 SGHAT and CDR2 FQNNGV come from the germline V gene. CDR3 in amino acids: CASSLVGRDWGPEAFF. The DNA of the CDR3 is TGTGCCAGCAGCTTAGTGGGTAGGGATTGGGGCCCTGAAGCTTTCTTT.

The CDR3 region has the DNA TGTGCCAGCAGTTCGAGCGGGCGTGAGCAGTTCTTC. Its translation: CASSSSGREQFF. The chain uses TRBV28 and TRBJ2-1; D possibly corresponds to TRBD2 (6 bases). Germline loops: CDR1 MDHEN, CDR2 SYDVKM. The ends were cut back, 4 bases at V and 9 bases at J, with 10 bases in the middle. The CDR3 is made up of 12 amino acids.

In its sample, this clone was seen once. The chain carries TRBV28 and TRBJ2-7; 8 bases are shared with TRBD1. J lost 5 bases, V lost 7 bases, and 10 bases had no gene match. The CDR3 loop spans 14 amino acids. Per the germline V gene, CDR1 is MDHEN and CDR2 is SYDVKM. The CDR3 nucleotides read TGTGCCAGCATTACAGGGGGACCGAGGAACGAGCAGTACTTC. Translated, it gives CASITGGPRNEQYF.

J is TRBJ2-1 and V is TRBV11-2, with D possibly being TRBD2 (6 bases). The CDR3 has 15 amino acids. CDR1 and CDR2 from the germline V gene are SGHAT and FQNNGV. Trimming shortened V by 1 base and J by 4 bases, and 11 bases separated the two germline ends. DNA of the CDR3: TGTGCCAGCAGCTTAGGTGTGGGAGGATACAATGAGCAGTTCTTC. Translation: CASSLGVGGYNEQFF.

The V call is TRBV5-1, the J call TRBJ2-7; D call uncertain. Trimming removed 6 bases from V and 1 base from J, with 11 bases in between. The length of the CDR3 is 13 residues. The germline V gene has CDR1 SGHRS and CDR2 YFSETQ. In nucleotides, the CDR3 is TGCGCCAGCACCGGACCGGCTTCCTACGAGCAGTACTTC. This codes for CASTGPASYEQYF. Variable domain in full (rest from reference TRBV5-1 and TRBJ2-7): KAGVTQTPRYLIKTRGQQVTLSCSPISGHRSVSWYQQTPGQGLQFLFEYFSETQRNKGNFPGRFSGRQFSNSRSEMNVSTLELGDSALYLCASTGPASYEQYFGPGTRLTVT.

This chain uses TRBV28 with TRBJ2-5, with 12 bases lining up with TRBD1. CDR1 and CDR2 from the germline V gene are MDHEN and SYDVKM. Germline trimming cut 2 bases from V and 4 bases from J; bases unmatched to any gene: 5. The CDR3 covers 16 residues. CDR3 region: CASSLRGTGGGETQYF. The CDR3 nucleotides are TGTGCCAGCAGTTTACGCGGGACAGGGGGCGGAGAGACCCAGTACTTC.

The chain uses TRBV19 and TRBJ2-1; 10 nucleotides line up with TRBD2. There are 16 residues in the CDR3. The V segment lost 4 bases and the J segment 6 bases; nucleotides outside the gene matches: 9. Germline-derived CDR1 and CDR2 are LNHDA and SQIVND (reference sequence). This CDR3 is CASSTLLAGFRNEQFF. DNA for the CDR3: TGTGCCAGTAGTACTCTACTAGCGGGATTTCGCAATGAGCAGTTCTTC.

Details on this clone: Other DNA sequences of this sample code for an identical CDR3. The chain combines TRBV6-1 with TRBJ1-1, with 8 positions matching TRBD1. The ends lost 8 bases at V and 0 bases at J; junction bases unmatched: 5. CDR3 length: 14 residues. Germline values: CDR1 MNHNS, CDR2 SASEGT. The CDR3 DNA is TGTGCCAGCCTGAAGGACAGGGTGAACACTGAAGCTTTCTTT. Its translation is CASLKDRVNTEAFF.

The chain links TRBV11-1 to TRBJ1-1; perhaps TRBD1 as D (5 bases). Germline V gives CDR1 SGHAT, CDR2 FQDESV (reference sequence). Trimming took off 5 bases at V and 0 bases at J, with 22 bases between the two ends. The CDR3 covers 18 residues. The CDR3 protein is CASSPSRGFLMLNTEAFF. The CDR3 DNA reads TGTGCCAGCAGCCCATCGAGGGGTTTCTTGATGTTGAACACTGAAGCTTTCTTT.

The chain has TRBV5-1 and TRBJ2-7; 12 nucleotides match TRBD1. Germline V gene lookup returns CDR1 SGHRS and CDR2 YFSETQ. V was clipped by 7 bases and J by 7 bases; unmatched bases: 9. The CDR3 covers 14 residues. CDR3 region: CASQPGQGAGEQYF. For the CDR3, the DNA is TGCGCCAGCCAACCGGGACAGGGGGCCGGGGAGCAGTACTTC.

The CDR3 spells CASSLVAVISGANVLTF. CDR3 nucleotides: TGTGCCAGCAGCTTAGTGGCGGTTATCTCTGGGGCCAACGTCCTGACTTTC. This chain joins TRBV11-2 and TRBJ2-6; D is undetermined. The germline V gene encodes CDR1 SGHAT and CDR2 FQNNGV. The CDR3 totals 17 residues. Trimming stripped 1 base from V and 0 bases from J, with 10 bases between. The whole variable domain, filled in from reference TRBV11-2 and TRBJ2-6, reads EAGVAQSPRYKIIEKRQSVAFWCNPISGHATLYWYQQILGQGPKLLIQFQNNGVVDDSQLPKDRFSAERLKGVDSTLKIQPAKLEDSAVYLCASSLVAVISGANVLTFGAGSRLTVL.

The chain carries TRBV29-1 and TRBJ1-1, with D possibly being TRBD1 (5 bases). The CDR3 runs to 11 residues. Per the germline V gene, CDR1 is SQVTM and CDR2 is ANQGSEA. V lost 7 bases, J lost 4 bases, and 10 bases lay in between. The CDR3 DNA reads as TGCAGCGCTCGGGACGTCACTGAAGCTTTCTTT. Translation gives CSARDVTEAFF.

The chain joins TRBV4-1 to TRBJ1-6; unclear D gene. From germline, CDR1 is MGHRA and CDR2 YSYEKL. The CDR3 has 14 amino acids. Trimming stripped 7 bases from V and 7 bases from J, with 14 bases between. The CDR3 is CASTWTPKNSPLHF. As DNA, the CDR3 is TGCGCCAGCACCTGGACCCCGAAAAATTCACCCCTCCACTTT.

The V call is TRBV2, the J call TRBJ1-1; D not certain. The CDR3 is 13 amino acids. Trimming removed 6 bases at V and 2 bases at J, with 10 bases between. Looked up from germline, CDR1 is SNHLY and CDR2 is FYNNEI. CDR3 nucleotides: TGTGCCAGCAGATTTGGACGTAACACTGAAGCTTTCTTT. Encoded protein: CASRFGRNTEAFF.

V usage is TRBV5-1 and J usage is TRBJ2-7; D remains ambiguous. The ends were cut back, 0 bases at V and 0 bases at J, with 4 bases in the middle. Germline CDR1 SGHRS, CDR2 YFSETQ. The CDR3 totals 13 residues. The DNA of the CDR3 is TGCGCCAGCAGCTTGGGTAACTCCTACGAGCAGTACTTC. Its protein product is CASSLGNSYEQYF.

This chain connects TRBV27 to TRBJ1-6; a weak D match, TRBD1 (5 bases). The V end was cut by 8 bases, the J end by 6 bases, with 14 bases between. The CDR3 loop spans 14 amino acids. Germline V lookup: CDR1 MNHEY, CDR2 SMNVEV (reference sequence). CDR3 amino acids: CASGARGSNSPLHF. DNA for the CDR3: TGTGCCAGCGGGGCACGGGGATCTAATTCACCCCTCCACTTT.

The chain recombines TRBV5-4 with TRBJ2-7; D not resolved. Trimming cost V 0 bases and J 2 bases, with 12 bases left between them. CDR3 length: 15 amino acids. Germline CDR1 SGHNT, CDR2 YYREEE (reference sequence). The CDR3 bases are TGTGCCAGCAGCTTGGCACGAGGCTCTACCTACGAGCAGTACTTC. Its translation: CASSLARGSTYEQYF.

The chain carries TRBV4-2 and TRBJ2-7; 7 bases map to TRBD1. V shed 1 base, J shed 4 bases, and the junction held 7 bases outside the gene matches. CDR1 and CDR2 from the germline V gene are LGHNA and YNFKEQ. CDR3 length: 15 amino acids. In DNA, the CDR3 is TGTGCCAGCAGCCAAGGGTTGGGACAGAAATACGAGCAGTACTTC. It is translated as CASSQGLGQKYEQYF.

The rearrangement joins TRBV27 to TRBJ1-2, with D maybe TRBD1 (5 bases). CDR1 is MNHEY, CDR2 SMNVEV, per germline (reference sequence). V lost 6 bases, J lost 0 bases, and 14 bases lay in between. The CDR3 is 15 residues long. The CDR3 loop is CASRRDGNSNYGYTF. The CDR3, as DNA: TGTGCCAGCAGGCGGGACGGGAACTCTAACTATGGCTACACCTTC.

The rearrangement links TRBV25-1 to TRBJ2-3; 7 nucleotides align to TRBD1. In germline, CDR1 is MGHDK, CDR2 SYGVNS. The length of the CDR3 is 14 residues. J gave up 5 bases and V 2 bases, and 4 bases lay outside the gene matches. In DNA, the CDR3 is TGTGCCAGCAGTGAAGGACAGGACCGAGATACGCAGTATTTT. Translation: CASSEGQDRDTQYF. Variable domain in full (rest from reference TRBV25-1 and TRBJ2-3): EADIYQTPRYLVIGTGKKITLECSQTMGHDKMYWYQQDPGMELHLIHYSYGVNSTEKGDLSSESTVSRIRTEHFPLTLESARPSHTSQYLCASSEGQDRDTQYFGPGTRLTVL.

The chain combines TRBV5-5 with TRBJ2-7; 8 nucleotides match TRBD2. CDR1 SGHKS and CDR2 YYEKEE come from the germline V gene (reference sequence). V lost 4 bases, J lost 6 bases, and 18 bases stayed unmatched. The CDR3 is 17 amino acids. The CDR3 reads CASSVNYPGLVVGEQYF. The CDR3 DNA follows: TGTGCCAGCAGCGTCAACTATCCGGGACTAGTGGTTGGCGAGCAGTACTTC.